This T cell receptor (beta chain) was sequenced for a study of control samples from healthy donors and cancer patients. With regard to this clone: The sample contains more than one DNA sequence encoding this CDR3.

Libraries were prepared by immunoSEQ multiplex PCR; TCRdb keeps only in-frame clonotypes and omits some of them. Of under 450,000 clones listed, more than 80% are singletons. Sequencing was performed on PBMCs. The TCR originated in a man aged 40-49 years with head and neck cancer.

The CDR3 protein is CASSLGAGSTYEQYF. The CDR3 region has the DNA TGTGCCAGCAGCTTAGGGGCAGGGTCGACCTACGAGCAGTACTTC. The gene calls are TRBV7-9 and TRBJ2-7; possible D gene TRBD1, 5 bases. The germline V and J ends were trimmed by 1 base and 2 bases, with 12 bases remaining between them. From germline, CDR1 is SEHNR and CDR2 FQNEAQ (reference sequence). The CDR3 has 15 residues.